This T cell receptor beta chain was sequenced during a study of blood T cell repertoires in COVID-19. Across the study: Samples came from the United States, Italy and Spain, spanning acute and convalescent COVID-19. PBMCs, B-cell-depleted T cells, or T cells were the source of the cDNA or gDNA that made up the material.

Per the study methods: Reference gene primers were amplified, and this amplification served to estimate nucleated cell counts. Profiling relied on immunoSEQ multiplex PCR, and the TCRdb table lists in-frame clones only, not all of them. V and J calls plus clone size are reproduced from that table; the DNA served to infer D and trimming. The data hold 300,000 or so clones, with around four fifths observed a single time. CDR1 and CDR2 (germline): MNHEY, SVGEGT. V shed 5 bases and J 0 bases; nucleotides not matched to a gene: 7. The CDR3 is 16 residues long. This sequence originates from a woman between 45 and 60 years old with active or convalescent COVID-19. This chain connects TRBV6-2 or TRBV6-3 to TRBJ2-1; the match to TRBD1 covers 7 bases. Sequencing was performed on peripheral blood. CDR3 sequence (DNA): TGTGCCAGCAGTCTCTTAGGGACAGCCTCCTACAATGAGCAGTTCTTC. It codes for CASSLLGTASYNEQFF.